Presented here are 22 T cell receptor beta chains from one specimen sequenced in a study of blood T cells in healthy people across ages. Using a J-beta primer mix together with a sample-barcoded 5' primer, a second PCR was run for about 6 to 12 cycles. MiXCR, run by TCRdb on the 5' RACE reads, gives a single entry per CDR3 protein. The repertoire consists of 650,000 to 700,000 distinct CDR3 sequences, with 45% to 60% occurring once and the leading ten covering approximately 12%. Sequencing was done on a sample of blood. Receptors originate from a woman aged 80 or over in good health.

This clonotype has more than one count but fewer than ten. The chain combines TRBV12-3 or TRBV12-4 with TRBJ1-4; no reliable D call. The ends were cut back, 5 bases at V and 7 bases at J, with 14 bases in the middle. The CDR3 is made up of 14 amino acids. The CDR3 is CASSIGFEREKLFF. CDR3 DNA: TGTGCCAGCAGTATTGGATTCGAGCGTGAAAAACTGTTTTTT.

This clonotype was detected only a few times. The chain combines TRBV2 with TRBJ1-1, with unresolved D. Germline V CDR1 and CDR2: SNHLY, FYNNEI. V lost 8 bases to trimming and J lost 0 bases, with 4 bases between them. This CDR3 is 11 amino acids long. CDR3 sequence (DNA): TGTGCCAGCGTCATGAACACTGAAGCTTTCTTT. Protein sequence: CASVMNTEAFF.

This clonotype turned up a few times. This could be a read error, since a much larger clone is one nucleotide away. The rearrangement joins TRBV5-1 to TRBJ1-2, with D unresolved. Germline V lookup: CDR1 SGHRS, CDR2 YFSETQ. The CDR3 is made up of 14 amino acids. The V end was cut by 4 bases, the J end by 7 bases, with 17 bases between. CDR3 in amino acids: CASSVMWLMGGYTF. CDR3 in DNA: TGCGCCAGCAGCGTGATGTGGCTCATGGGTGGCTACACCTTC.

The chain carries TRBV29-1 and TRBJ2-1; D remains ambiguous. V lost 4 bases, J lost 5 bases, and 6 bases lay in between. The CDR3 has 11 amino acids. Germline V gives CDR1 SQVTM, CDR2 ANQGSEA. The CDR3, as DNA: TGCAGCGTTGTCCCGGACAATGAGCAGTTCTTC. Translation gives CSVVPDNEQFF.

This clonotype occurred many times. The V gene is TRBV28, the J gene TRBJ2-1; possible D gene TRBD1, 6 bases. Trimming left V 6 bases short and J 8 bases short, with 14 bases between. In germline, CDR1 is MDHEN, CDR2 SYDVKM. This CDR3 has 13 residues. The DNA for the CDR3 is TGTGCCAGCAGCATTCAAGGGGGACATGAGCAGTTCTTC. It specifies CASSIQGGHEQFF.

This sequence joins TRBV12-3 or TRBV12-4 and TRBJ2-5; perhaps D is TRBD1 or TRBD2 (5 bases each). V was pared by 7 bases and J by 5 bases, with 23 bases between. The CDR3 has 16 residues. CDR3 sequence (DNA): TGTGCCAGCACCTATGGGGCCGAGAGGGCTAGGGAGACCCAGTACTTC. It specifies CASTYGAERARETQYF.

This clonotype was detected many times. The CDR3 loop reads CASSYSPKGQSYNEQFF. CDR3 sequence (DNA): TGTGCCAGCAGTTACTCGCCCAAGGGACAGTCCTACAATGAGCAGTTCTTC. The J gene is TRBJ2-1, the V gene TRBV6-5, with 7 bases matching TRBD1. Germline assignment: CDR1 MNHEY and CDR2 SVGAGI. The junction had 6 bases not matched to a gene; V was cut back by 0 bases and J by 1 base. This CDR3 has 17 amino acids.

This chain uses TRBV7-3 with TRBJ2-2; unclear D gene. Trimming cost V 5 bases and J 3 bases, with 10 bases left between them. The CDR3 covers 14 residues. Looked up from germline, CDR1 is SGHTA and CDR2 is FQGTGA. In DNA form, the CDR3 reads TGTGCCAGCAGCCCCCGTTCGTACACCGGGGAGCTGTTTTTT. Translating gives CASSPRSYTGELFF.

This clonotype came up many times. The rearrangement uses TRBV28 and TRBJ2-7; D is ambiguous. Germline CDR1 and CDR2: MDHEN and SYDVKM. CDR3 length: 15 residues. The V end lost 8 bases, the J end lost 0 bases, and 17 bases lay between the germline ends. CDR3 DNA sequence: TGTGCCAGCGGCTCCCCGTCTAGAAGCTCCTACGAGCAGTACTTC. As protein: CASGSPSRSSYEQYF.

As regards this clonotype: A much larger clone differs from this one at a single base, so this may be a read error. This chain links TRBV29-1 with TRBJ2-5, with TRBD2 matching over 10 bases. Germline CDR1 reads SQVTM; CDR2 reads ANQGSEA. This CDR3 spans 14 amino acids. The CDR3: CSVVTSGTQETLYF. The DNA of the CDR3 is TGCAGCGTTGTCACTAGCGGGACCCAAGAGACCCTGTACTTC.

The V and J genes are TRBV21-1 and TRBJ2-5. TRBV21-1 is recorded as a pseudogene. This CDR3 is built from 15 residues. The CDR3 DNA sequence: TGTGCCAGCAGCAAAGGTTCCCACGGCCAAGAGACCCAGTACTTC. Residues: CASSKGSHGQETQYF.

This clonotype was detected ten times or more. The DNA of the CDR3 is TGTGCCAGCATCCAGCGGGAGATCTCGGTGGGTGAGCAGTTCTTC. Translation gives CASIQREISVGEQFF. The chain carries TRBV2 and TRBJ2-1; the match to TRBD2 covers 8 bases. The ends lost 7 bases at V and 9 bases at J; junction bases unmatched: 14. This CDR3 is 15 amino acids long. CDR1 and CDR2 from the germline V gene are SNHLY and FYNNEI. The full variable domain, its missing parts supplied by reference TRBV2 and TRBJ2-1, is EPEVTQTPSHQVTQMGQEVILRCVPISNHLYFYWYRQILGQKVEFLVSFYNNEISEKSEIFDDQFSVERPDGSNFTLKIRSTKLEDSAMYFCASIQREISVGEQFFGPGTRLTVL.

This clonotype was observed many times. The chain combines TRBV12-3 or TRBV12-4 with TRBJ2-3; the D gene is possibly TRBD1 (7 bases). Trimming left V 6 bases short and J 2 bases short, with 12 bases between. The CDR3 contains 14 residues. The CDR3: CASSIRGVTDTQYF. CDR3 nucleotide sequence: TGTGCCAGCAGCATCAGGGGGGTCACAGATACGCAGTATTTT.

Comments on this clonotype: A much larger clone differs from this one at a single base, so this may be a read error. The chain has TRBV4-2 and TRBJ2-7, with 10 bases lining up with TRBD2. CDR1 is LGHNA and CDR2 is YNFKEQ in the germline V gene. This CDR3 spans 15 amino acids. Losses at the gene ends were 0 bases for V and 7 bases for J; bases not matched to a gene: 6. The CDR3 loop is CASSQELAGHNEQYF. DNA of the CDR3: TGTGCCAGCAGCCAAGAACTAGCGGGGCACAATGAGCAGTACTTC.

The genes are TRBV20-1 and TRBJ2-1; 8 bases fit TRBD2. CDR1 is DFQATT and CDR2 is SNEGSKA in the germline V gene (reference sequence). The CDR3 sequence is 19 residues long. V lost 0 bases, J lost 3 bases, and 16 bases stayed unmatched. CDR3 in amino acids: CSARDLAGQRGIHYNEQFF. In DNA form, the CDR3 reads TGCAGTGCTAGAGATCTCGCCGGCCAGCGGGGGATTCACTACAATGAGCAGTTCTTC.

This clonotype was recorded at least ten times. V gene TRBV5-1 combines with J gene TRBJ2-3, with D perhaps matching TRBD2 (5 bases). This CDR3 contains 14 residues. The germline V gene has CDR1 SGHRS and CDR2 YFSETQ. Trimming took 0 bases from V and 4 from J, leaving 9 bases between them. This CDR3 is CASSLAGTADTQYF. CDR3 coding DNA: TGCGCCAGCAGCTTGGCGGGAACGGCAGATACGCAGTATTTT.

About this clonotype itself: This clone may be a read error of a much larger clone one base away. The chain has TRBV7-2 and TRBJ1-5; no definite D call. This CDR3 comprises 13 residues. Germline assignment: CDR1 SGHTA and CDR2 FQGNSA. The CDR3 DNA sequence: TGTGCCGGCAGCGAAAGGGTCAATCAGCCCCAGCATTTT. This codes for CAGSERVNQPQHF.

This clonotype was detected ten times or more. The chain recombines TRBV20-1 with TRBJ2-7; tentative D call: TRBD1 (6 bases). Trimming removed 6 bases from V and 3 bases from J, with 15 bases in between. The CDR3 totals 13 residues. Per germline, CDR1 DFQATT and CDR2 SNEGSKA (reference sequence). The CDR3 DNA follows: TGCAGTGCAAAAGCTGGGGGCTTCTACGAGCAGTACTTC. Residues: CSAKAGGFYEQYF.

CDR3 protein: CASSRSQGIQDEQFF. The CDR3 bases are TGTGCCAGCAGCAGATCTCAGGGAATACAAGATGAGCAGTTCTTC. V and J are TRBV21-1 and TRBJ2-1; the D segment call TRBD1 is taken from the table without a DNA check. TRBV21-1 is assigned pseudogene status. The CDR3 is 15 amino acids.

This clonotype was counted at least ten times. The CDR3 is CSAGWNAIDEQFF. The CDR3 nucleotides read TGCAGCGCTGGCTGGAATGCTATAGATGAGCAGTTCTTC. The J gene is TRBJ2-1, the V gene TRBV20-1, with D hard to call. The CDR3 runs to 13 residues. The germline CDR1 and CDR2 sequences are DFQATT and SNEGSKA (reference sequence).

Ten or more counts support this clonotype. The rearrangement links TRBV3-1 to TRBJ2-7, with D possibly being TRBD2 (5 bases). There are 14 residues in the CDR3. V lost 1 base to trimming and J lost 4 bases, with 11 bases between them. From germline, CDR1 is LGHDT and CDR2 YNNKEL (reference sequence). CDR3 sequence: CASSQGSSRYEQYF. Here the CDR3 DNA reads TGTGCCAGCAGCCAAGGTTCTAGCAGATACGAGCAGTACTTC.

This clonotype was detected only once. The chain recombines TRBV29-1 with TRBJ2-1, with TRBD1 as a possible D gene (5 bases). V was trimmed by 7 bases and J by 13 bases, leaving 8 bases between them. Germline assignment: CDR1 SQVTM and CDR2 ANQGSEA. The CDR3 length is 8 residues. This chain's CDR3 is CSGRVQFF. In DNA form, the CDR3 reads TGCAGCGGCAGGGTTCAGTTCTTC.